This entry features one T cell receptor (beta chain) sequence. This table comes from immunoSEQ multiplex PCR, and its TCRdb copy is limited to in-frame clones, with some not included. Of about 80,000 clones listed, about nine tenths are singletons. This specimen comes from a study of PD-L1 blockade in urothelial cancer. The ends lost 1 base at V and 2 bases at J; junction bases unmatched: 7. Germline V CDR1 and CDR2: SGHTA, FQGNSA. The CDR3 has 18 residues. This clonotype was sampled from a woman in her 70s with urothelial cancer. The material sequenced was PBMCs, taken around atezolizumab (anti-PD-L1) treatment. The chain couples TRBV7-2 to TRBJ2-2; 10 bases match TRBD2. The CDR3 DNA is TGTGCCAGCAGCTTAGGAGGTAGCGGGGGGCCCAACACCGGGGAGCTGTTTTTT. It codes for CASSLGGSGGPNTGELFF.